This T cell receptor (beta chain) was captured by sequencing in a study of molecular identifiers for immune sequencing clone quantification. The CDR3 is 15 amino acids. Trimming stripped 0 bases from V and 9 bases from J, with 15 bases between. Germline V CDR1 and CDR2: LGHNA, YSLEER. TCRdb independently ran MiXCR on the PCR reads; one entry per CDR3 protein. Of over 600,000 distinct CDR3 sequences in the sample, about 20% were seen once. This clonotype was counted at least ten times. The rearrangement joins TRBV4-3 to TRBJ2-4; D possibly uses TRBD1 or TRBD2 (5 bases each). Source material: naive CD8+ T cells from blood, with Jurkat cell RNA spiked in. Subset given: FACS-sorted CD8+CD4-CCR7+CD45RA+ naive T cells. The receptor was derived from a human donor in good health. Some libraries in this study had Jurkat cell RNA spiked in. CDR3 region: CASSQDRRDVGIQYF. Written as DNA, the CDR3 is TGCGCCAGCAGCCAAGATCGTAGGGACGTGGGCATTCAGTACTTC.